Below are 28 T cell receptor beta chains sequenced from a single sample in a study of blood T cell repertoires in COVID-19. Some clones are missing from TCRdb's copy, which holds only in-frame ones; the method was immunoSEQ multiplex PCR. The data show approximately 360,000 clones, with around four fifths seen just once and about 4.8% held by the top ten. Sequenced: PBMCs or T cells enriched from blood (not recorded which). The origin of the receptors is a woman aged 45 to 65 who had recovered from COVID-19.

V and J are TRBV4-3 and TRBJ1-4; D is perhaps TRBD1 (5 bases). Germline CDR1 is LGHNA and CDR2 is YSLEER. V was clipped by 3 bases and J by 8 bases, with 13 bases between them. This CDR3 has 14 amino acids. Here the CDR3 reads CASSHLRGGEKLFF. As DNA, the CDR3 is TGCGCCAGCAGCCATCTGAGGGGAGGGGAAAAACTGTTTTTT.

The chain carries TRBV18 and TRBJ1-2; D remains unclear. CDR3 length: 15 residues. The V end was cut by 3 bases, the J end by 0 bases, with 11 bases between. Germline V CDR1 and CDR2: KGHSH, LQKENI. CDR3 sequence: CASSPSGTSNYGYTF. The CDR3 DNA follows: TGTGCCAGCTCACCGAGCGGCACATCTAACTATGGCTACACCTTC.

J is TRBJ1-1 and V is TRBV5-1; the D is unclear. V lost 4 bases and J lost 0, with 13 bases in between. The CDR3 contains 15 residues. The germline CDR1 and CDR2 sequences are SGHRS and YFSETQ. DNA of the CDR3: TGCGCCAGCAGCCCTGGACTGATCATGAACACTGAAGCTTTCTTT. It codes for CASSPGLIMNTEAFF.

The V and J genes are TRBV5-1 and TRBJ1-6; maybe TRBD1 (5 bases). The CDR3 loop spans 14 amino acids. Germline V gives CDR1 SGHRS, CDR2 YFSETQ. V was pared by 4 bases and J by 6 bases, with 11 bases between. Here the CDR3 DNA reads TGCGCCAGCAGCCCGCAGGGAAGTAATTCACCCCTCCACTTT. This gives the protein CASSPQGSNSPLHF.

The chain uses TRBV15 and TRBJ2-5, with 15 nucleotides matching TRBD2. The CDR3 sequence is 22 residues long. V gave up 6 bases and J gave up 5 bases; unmatched junction bases: 25. The V gene's germline CDR1 is LNHNV and CDR2 YYDKDF (reference sequence). The CDR3 region is CATSRKGTSGGSPRVAWETQYF. Here the CDR3 DNA reads TGTGCCACCAGTAGGAAAGGGACTAGCGGGGGGTCACCTAGAGTGGCGTGGGAGACCCAGTACTTC. Full variable domain (outside the CDR3, taken from reference TRBV15 and TRBJ2-5): DAMVIQNPRYQVTQFGKPVTLSCSQTLNHNVMYWYQQKSSQAPKLLFHYYDKDFNNEADTPDNFQSRRPNTSFCFLDIRSPGLGDTAMYLCATSRKGTSGGSPRVAWETQYFGPGTRLLVL.

V usage is TRBV11-3 and J usage is TRBJ2-5, with 7 bases fitting TRBD2. The V gene end was trimmed by 0 bases and the J gene end by 4 bases; junction bases not matched to a gene: 5. Germline loops: CDR1 SGHNT, CDR2 YENEEA. CDR3 length equals 15 residues. This CDR3 is CASSLEGRVSETQYF. Here the CDR3 DNA reads TGTGCCAGCAGCTTAGAAGGGAGGGTTTCAGAGACCCAGTACTTC.

The chain has TRBV27 and TRBJ2-7; 11 bases line up with TRBD2. Germline V gives CDR1 MNHEY, CDR2 SMNVEV (reference sequence). With 5 bases clipped from V and 6 bases from J, the junction kept 9 bases outside the gene matches. This CDR3 contains 15 residues. CDR3 residues: CASSPGLAVSPEQYF. For the CDR3, the DNA is TGTGCCAGCAGTCCGGGACTAGCGGTAAGTCCCGAGCAGTACTTC.

Only one count was recorded for this clone. V gene TRBV5-8 combines with J gene TRBJ2-1; TRBD2 agrees at 11 bases. Germline V gives CDR1 SGHTS, CDR2 YDEGEE. The CDR3 sequence is 15 residues long. Trimming removed 0 bases from V and 5 bases from J; junction bases left unmatched: 1. As DNA, the CDR3 is TGTGCCAGCAGCTTGGGACTAGCGGGACACAATGAGCAGTTCTTC. Translation: CASSLGLAGHNEQFF. Variable domain in full (rest from reference TRBV5-8 and TRBJ2-1): EAGVTQSPTHLIKTRGQQATLRCSPISGHTSVYWYQQALGLGLQFLLWYDEGEERNRGNFPPRFSGRQFPNYSSELNVNALELEDSALYLCASSLGLAGHNEQFFGPGTRLTVL.

The CDR3 bases are TGTGCCAGCAGCTACCGGAGGCCAGATACGCAGTATTTT. Its translation: CASSYRRPDTQYF. The chain has TRBV11-3 and TRBJ2-3; maybe TRBD2 (5 bases). The germline gives CDR1 SGHNT, CDR2 YENEEA. Trimming took off 4 bases at V and 4 bases at J, with 9 bases between the two ends. The CDR3 contains 13 residues.

The chain joins TRBV6-1 to TRBJ1-2; the D is unclear. V was trimmed by 1 base and J by 6 bases, leaving 12 bases between them. Looked up from germline, CDR1 is MNHNS and CDR2 is SASEGT. This CDR3 contains 14 residues. The CDR3 region has the DNA TGTGCCAGCAGTGAAGGGACGAGGGCGAATGGCTACACCTTC. Amino acids: CASSEGTRANGYTF.

The V and J genes are TRBV11-2 and TRBJ1-6; D ambiguous. This CDR3 comprises 16 residues. CDR1 and CDR2 from the germline V gene are SGHAT and FQNNGV. V was cut by 2 bases and J by 0 bases, with 8 bases left in between. This CDR3 is CASSLNSRSYNSPLHF. Here the CDR3 DNA reads TGTGCCAGCAGCTTAAACTCCCGCTCCTATAATTCACCCCTCCACTTT.

The chain has TRBV4-3 and TRBJ2-2; D is unclear. The V end was cut by 0 bases, the J end by 6 bases, with 8 bases between. The germline V gene encodes CDR1 LGHNA and CDR2 YSLEER. The length of the CDR3 is 14 residues. The DNA for the CDR3 is TGCGCCAGCAGCCAAGATCCCGCGGCCGGGGAGCTGTTTTTT. Amino acids: CASSQDPAAGELFF.

The rearrangement links TRBV2 to TRBJ2-1; D is perhaps TRBD2 (7 bases). This CDR3 has 18 amino acids. Germline V lookup: CDR1 SNHLY, CDR2 FYNNEI. Deletions cut 1 base from V and 0 bases from J, with 16 bases between. The CDR3 protein is CASSEVRGGAISYNEQFF. Written as DNA, the CDR3 is TGTGCCAGCAGTGAAGTAAGGGGGGGGGCGATCTCCTACAATGAGCAGTTCTTC.

The CDR3 spells CASSLMTGLGGELFF. The CDR3 coding sequence is TGTGCCAGCAGTTTAATGACAGGGTTGGGCGGGGAGCTGTTTTTT. This chain joins TRBV27 and TRBJ2-2; TRBD1 agrees at 7 bases. The CDR3 runs 15 residues. Looked up from germline, CDR1 is MNHEY and CDR2 is SMNVEV (reference sequence). The J segment lost 7 bases and the V segment lost 2 bases, leaving 7 bases of the junction unmatched.

V usage is TRBV7-3 and J usage is TRBJ1-3; the D gene is possibly TRBD1 (6 bases). Germline CDR1 reads SGHTA; CDR2 reads FQGTGA. V lost 2 bases and J 9 bases, leaving 14 bases between the germline ends. This CDR3 is built from 14 residues. In DNA form, the CDR3 reads TGTGCCAGCAGCTTAGGGGGCCTCAGCGGCACCATATATTTT. Translated, it gives CASSLGGLSGTIYF.

This chain links TRBV20-1 with TRBJ1-4; D possibly corresponds to TRBD1 (5 bases). Trimming removed 3 bases at V and 5 bases at J, with 13 bases between. This CDR3 region has 14 residues. Germline V CDR1 and CDR2: DFQATT, SNEGSKA (reference sequence). The CDR3 DNA reads as TGCAGTGCTAGTCTAGGGGTAGAGAATGAAAAACTGTTTTTT. This codes for CSASLGVENEKLFF.

V and J are TRBV5-1 and TRBJ2-3; 9 bases match TRBD2. Germline CDR1 SGHRS, CDR2 YFSETQ. The junction had 9 bases not matched to a gene; V was cut back by 0 bases and J by 4 bases. There are 17 residues in the CDR3. CDR3 loop: CASSLGLAESWPDTQYF. The CDR3 DNA follows: TGCGCCAGCAGCTTGGGACTAGCGGAAAGCTGGCCAGATACGCAGTATTTT.

The rearrangement joins TRBV12-3 or TRBV12-4 to TRBJ1-1; D might be TRBD1 (6 bases). Between the trimmed V and J ends, which lost 4 bases and 6 bases, there was a span of 12 bases. The CDR3 has 13 amino acids. Here the CDR3 reads CASSSTGSSEAFF. CDR3 sequence (DNA): TGTGCCAGCAGTTCCACAGGGTCCTCTGAAGCTTTCTTT.

This clone was detected only once. This rearrangement joins TRBV7-9 to TRBJ1-1; 8 bases map to TRBD1. V was clipped by 7 bases and J by 6 bases; unmatched bases: 13. CDR3 size: 15 residues. Germline CDR1 SEHNR, CDR2 FQNEAQ (reference sequence). The CDR3 DNA reads as TGTGCCAGCAACCCCCCGCAGGGGGCCGTAGCTGAAGCTTTCTTT. Amino acids: CASNPPQGAVAEAFF.

This sequence joins TRBV5-1 and TRBJ2-1; perhaps TRBD2 as D (5 bases). The CDR3 is 14 amino acids. Trimming shortened V by 5 bases and J by 7 bases, and 16 bases separated the two germline ends. The V gene's germline CDR1 is SGHRS and CDR2 YFSETQ. The CDR3 DNA reads as TGCGCCAGCAGTTCGGACTCCATGGGTAATGAGCAGTTCTTC. As protein: CASSSDSMGNEQFF.

The chain links TRBV2 to TRBJ1-6; 9 nucleotides match TRBD1. The CDR3 runs 15 residues. The germline V gene encodes CDR1 SNHLY and CDR2 FYNNEI. Germline trimming cut 6 bases from V and 10 bases from J; bases unmatched to any gene: 10. The CDR3 DNA is TGTGCCAGCAGGAAACAGGGGGCAGGGGTATCACCCCTCCACTTT. Its protein product is CASRKQGAGVSPLHF. The full variable domain, with the rest looked up from reference TRBV2 and TRBJ1-6, is EPEVTQTPSHQVTQMGQEVILRCVPISNHLYFYWYRQILGQKVEFLVSFYNNEISEKSEIFDDQFSVERPDGSNFTLKIRSTKLEDSAMYFCASRKQGAGVSPLHFGNGTRLTVT.

The V call is TRBV13, the J call TRBJ1-5; D ambiguous. The CDR3 loop spans 14 amino acids. V was pared by 5 bases and J by 4 bases, with 12 bases between. Per germline, CDR1 PRHDT and CDR2 FYEKMQ (reference sequence). In DNA form, the CDR3 reads TGTGCCAGCAGCCTGGGGAGAGGGAATCAGCCCCAGCATTTT. Its translation: CASSLGRGNQPQHF.

This rearrangement joins TRBV6-4 to TRBJ2-3; D may be TRBD2 (5 bases). V was cut by 4 bases and J by 2 bases, with 10 bases left in between. This CDR3 is 14 amino acids long. CDR1 and CDR2 (germline): MRHNA, SNTAGT. The CDR3 sequence is CASSGGAATDTQYF. In nucleotides, the CDR3 is TGTGCCAGCAGTGGGGGAGCGGCCACAGATACGCAGTATTTT.

The chain is built from TRBV5-1 and TRBJ2-1, with 10 bases lining up with TRBD2. CDR1 SGHRS and CDR2 YFSETQ come from the germline V gene. The CDR3 consists of 17 residues. After removal of 0 bases from V and 4 bases from J, the junction contained 7 bases not matched to a gene. The CDR3 reads CASSLASASGGYNEQFF. CDR3 nucleotide sequence: TGCGCCAGCAGCTTGGCCTCGGCTAGCGGGGGTTACAATGAGCAGTTCTTC.

This clone was picked up one time. The chain links TRBV27 to TRBJ2-6; no reliable D call. CDR1 and CDR2 from the germline V gene are MNHEY and SMNVEV (reference sequence). The CDR3 totals 17 residues. V lost 4 bases and J lost 0, with 13 bases in between. CDR3 loop: CASSSRFSLSGANVLTF. The CDR3 nucleotides are TGTGCCAGCAGTTCTAGATTCAGCCTCTCTGGGGCCAACGTCCTGACTTTC.

This clone was counted once. The CDR3 nucleotides are TGTGCCAGCAGCTATACTGGGACAGGCTCTGGAAACACCATATATTTT. It is translated as CASSYTGTGSGNTIYF. The chain carries TRBV4-2 and TRBJ1-3; 8 nucleotides align to TRBD1. This CDR3 is 16 amino acids long. The germline V gene encodes CDR1 LGHNA and CDR2 YNFKEQ. V shed 5 bases, J shed 0 bases, and the junction held 6 bases outside the gene matches.

The chain carries TRBV7-9 and TRBJ2-2, with 9 bases identical to TRBD1. J gave up 6 bases and V 4 bases, and 9 bases lay outside the gene matches. This CDR3 is 16 amino acids long. Germline CDR1 and CDR2: SEHNR and FQNEAQ (reference sequence). The DNA for the CDR3 is TGTGCCAGCAGCTCGCCGGGACAGGGTTTTCCCGGGGAGCTGTTTTTT. Its translation: CASSSPGQGFPGELFF.

The rearrangement joins TRBV5-8 to TRBJ1-2, with 9 bases that match TRBD1. The CDR3 is 14 amino acids. In germline, CDR1 is SGHTS, CDR2 YDEGEE. The V gene end was trimmed by 4 bases and the J gene end by 4 bases; junction bases not matched to a gene: 5. The CDR3 nucleotides are TGTGCCAGCAGCACCCTGGACAGGGGCTATGGCTACACCTTC. This gives the protein CASSTLDRGYGYTF. The full variable domain, rest sourced from reference TRBV5-8 and TRBJ1-2, is EAGVTQSPTHLIKTRGQQATLRCSPISGHTSVYWYQQALGLGLQFLLWYDEGEERNRGNFPPRFSGRQFPNYSSELNVNALELEDSALYLCASSTLDRGYGYTFGSGTRLTVV.